Below, one T cell receptor beta chain is given with its context. Antigen: not known. One end of the junction does not line up with germline, which may come from a read error. The sample belongs to a study of cytomegalovirus exposure and HLA in healthy donors. The PCR was carried out with 60 Vbeta primers and 13 Jbeta primers. The protocol was immunoSEQ multiplex PCR, while the TCRdb copy is restricted to in-frame clones and leaves out a portion. The sample has some 140,000 clones, about 85% seen once. This CDR3 has 14 amino acids. CDR1 and CDR2 (germline): SEHNR, FQNEAQ (reference sequence). General study results and limits: It was confirmed in vitro that three of the CMV-associated chains were specific for CMV antigens.

The rearrangement links TRBV7-9 to TRBJ2-7, with 9 bases aligning to TRBD1. The TCR comes from a woman aged 25 to 39 in good health and CMV-seropositive. Sequencing was done on a sample of PBMCs. CDR3 nucleotides: TGTTCCAGCAGAAGTAAGGGACAGGGCCACGAGCAGTACTTC. The encoded protein is CSSRSKGQGHEQYF.